The 19 T cell receptor beta chains in this list originate from one sample, sequenced in a study of T cells in Graves' hyperthyroidism and ophthalmopathy. RNA transcripts provided the source from which TCR beta CDR3 regions were amplified. A set of HTBI primers served as the primers for a first-round RT-PCR of the TCR CDR3. TCRdb redid the calling of the multiplex PCR reads with MiXCR, one entry per CDR3 protein. The sample contains roughly 600,000 distinct CDR3 sequences, around 15% of which appear only once. The sequencing sample was made of blood. These TCRs come from a woman aged 45 to 65 with Graves' ophthalmopathy.

With respect to this clonotype: Given a much more abundant clone one base away, this may be a read error. The genes are TRBV28 and TRBJ2-1, with 7 bases identical to TRBD2. There are 13 residues in the CDR3. J lost 4 bases, V lost 7 bases, and 4 bases had no gene match. Germline values: CDR1 MDHEN, CDR2 SYDVKM. This chain's CDR3 is CASTTSTYNEQFF. CDR3 in DNA: TGTGCCAGCACGACTAGCACATACAATGAGCAGTTCTTC.

This clonotype was counted a few times. The chain employs TRBV5-5 and TRBJ2-2; 10 bases map to TRBD2. Germline values: CDR1 SGHKS, CDR2 YYEKEE (reference sequence). The CDR3 is 18 amino acids. Losses at the gene ends were 5 bases for V and 6 bases for J; bases not matched to a gene: 16. The CDR3 loop reads CASSSVTGLAGVSGELFF. The CDR3 nucleotides read TGTGCCAGCAGTTCCGTGACTGGGCTAGCGGGAGTCTCCGGGGAGCTGTTTTTT.

The chain couples TRBV19 to TRBJ2-2; 9 bases agree with TRBD1. J was trimmed by 3 bases and V by 4 bases; bases with no gene match: 6. Germline assignment: CDR1 LNHDA and CDR2 SQIVND (reference sequence). CDR3 length equals 16 residues. As DNA, the CDR3 is TGTGCCAGTAGTAGTTTGGGGACAGGGTACACCGGGGAGCTGTTTTTT. It is translated as CASSSLGTGYTGELFF.

In this sample, this clonotype turned up a few times. The gene calls are TRBV4-1 and TRBJ2-2; TRBD1 matches 9 bases. Trimming cost V 0 bases and J 0 bases; bases outside gene matches: 11. This CDR3 is 20 amino acids long. CDR1 and CDR2 from the germline V gene are MGHRA and YSYEKL. The chain's CDR3 is CASSQEALTGGASNTGELFF. CDR3 coding DNA: TGCGCCAGCAGCCAAGAGGCTCTTACAGGGGGCGCTTCGAACACCGGGGAGCTGTTTTTT.

This clonotype was observed many times. The genes are TRBV28 and TRBJ2-7, with 14 positions matching TRBD2. Trimming removed 5 bases from V and 7 bases from J; junction bases left unmatched: 7. The germline V gene encodes CDR1 MDHEN and CDR2 SYDVKM. The CDR3 is 15 amino acids. The CDR3 is CASSPTSGRADEQYF. The CDR3 nucleotides read TGTGCCAGCAGTCCGACTAGCGGGAGGGCAGATGAGCAGTACTTC.

This clonotype was picked up many times. The chain uses TRBV7-9 and TRBJ2-7; D is ambiguous. Germline V gene sequence: CDR1 SEHNR, CDR2 FQNEAQ (reference sequence). This CDR3 contains 13 residues. The V end was cut by 2 bases, the J end by 5 bases, with 10 bases between. Here the CDR3 reads CASSLFASDEQYF. DNA for the CDR3: TGTGCCAGCAGCTTATTTGCCAGTGACGAGCAGTACTTC.

The genes are TRBV6-5 and TRBJ2-7; TRBD2 matches 10 bases. V gave up 2 bases and J gave up 3 bases; unmatched junction bases: 7. The CDR3 length is 16 residues. Germline CDR1 and CDR2: MNHEY and SVGAGI. CDR3 in DNA: TGTGCCAGCAGTTACGGTCCCGGGACTAGCGACTACGAGCAGTACTTC. It codes for CASSYGPGTSDYEQYF.

Points on this clonotype: Lacking the conserved final phenylalanine or tryptophan, this CDR3 likely reflects a read error. The V gene is TRBV6-2 or TRBV6-3, the J gene TRBJ2-7; D is unresolved. The CDR3 totals 14 residues. Germline values: CDR1 MNHEY, CDR2 SVGEGT. Trimming took off 2 bases at V and 0 bases at J, with 8 bases between the two ends. The CDR3 DNA is TGTGCCAGCAGTTACGGTGTTTTCTCCTACGAGCAGTACTCC. Its translation is CASSYGVFSYEQYS.

This clonotype was detected ten times or more. This chain uses TRBV5-1 with TRBJ2-1, with a weak D call TRBD2 (6 bases). The V end lost 4 bases, the J end lost 0 bases, and 14 bases lay between the germline ends. The CDR3 extends over 16 amino acids. CDR1 is SGHRS and CDR2 is YFSETQ in the germline V gene. The CDR3 is CASSGGRQSSYNEQFF. CDR3 bases: TGCGCCAGCAGCGGGGGGAGACAGAGCTCCTACAATGAGCAGTTCTTC.

This clonotype was counted at least ten times. V is TRBV7-3 and J is TRBJ2-3; D is unresolved. CDR1 is SGHTA, CDR2 FQGTGA, per germline. Trimming took off 5 bases at V and 2 bases at J, with 17 bases between the two ends. The CDR3 length is 16 residues. The CDR3 region is CASSHDPTRTTDTQYF. CDR3 DNA sequence: TGTGCCAGCAGCCACGACCCCACAAGGACCACAGATACGCAGTATTTT.

The gene calls are TRBV6-6 and TRBJ2-7, with D uncertain. This CDR3 is built from 16 residues. The germline V gene encodes CDR1 MNHNY and CDR2 SVGAGI (reference sequence). With 0 bases removed from V and 7 bases from J, the gap between germline ends came to 19 bases. CDR3 sequence reads: CASSYSNGPSSREQYF. CDR3 bases: TGTGCCAGCAGTTACTCGAACGGTCCCTCATCGAGAGAGCAGTACTTC.

Many counts were recorded for this clonotype. The chain uses TRBV28 and TRBJ1-5; D is undetermined. CDR1 is MDHEN and CDR2 is SYDVKM in the germline V gene. The CDR3 totals 16 residues. The V end lost 3 bases, the J end lost 2 bases, and 14 bases lay between the germline ends. CDR3 residues: CASSFRQAAGNQPQHF. The DNA of the CDR3 is TGTGCCAGCAGTTTTCGGCAGGCCGCTGGCAATCAGCCCCAGCATTTT.

There are a few counts of this clonotype. The CDR3 bases are TGTGCCAGCAGTTACTCGAAGGTTGGGGCGAGGGGGTGGACAGATACGCAGTATTTT. Translated: CASSYSKVGARGWTDTQYF. The chain has TRBV6-6 and TRBJ2-3; tentatively, D is TRBD1 (6 bases). Trimming stripped 0 bases from V and 3 bases from J, with 22 bases between. CDR3 length equals 19 residues. Germline CDR1 MNHNY, CDR2 SVGAGI (reference sequence).

This sequence joins TRBV7-9 and TRBJ1-4, with TRBD1 matching over 7 bases. Per germline, CDR1 SEHNR and CDR2 FQNEAQ (reference sequence). Trimming took 11 bases from V and 8 from J; bases not matched to a gene: 5. The CDR3 has 11 amino acids. CDR3 loop: CAGQAEEKLFF. The DNA for the CDR3 is TGTGCCGGACAGGCGGAAGAAAAACTGTTTTTT.

In its sample, this clonotype was seen many times. The chain employs TRBV7-2 and TRBJ2-7; TRBD2 matches 14 bases. After removal of 3 bases from V and 6 bases from J, the junction contained 4 bases not matched to a gene. This CDR3 is built from 15 residues. Germline V gene sequence: CDR1 SGHTA, CDR2 FQGNSA. The CDR3 DNA reads TGTGCCAGCAGCTTCGGGACTAGCGGGAGAGGCGAGCAGTACTTC. Translation gives CASSFGTSGRGEQYF.

This clonotype occurred many times. The rearrangement links TRBV28 to TRBJ2-2, with D possibly TRBD2 on 5 matching bases. Germline-derived CDR1 and CDR2 are MDHEN and SYDVKM. V shed 7 bases and J shed 7 bases, with 19 bases lying between them. The CDR3 is made up of 15 amino acids. CDR3 in DNA: TGTGCCAGCATCTCGGCACTAGAGTTTGTCGGGGAGCTGTTTTTT. Translating it yields CASISALEFVGELFF.

The rearrangement joins TRBV19 to TRBJ1-1; TRBD1 aligns across 7 bases. The CDR3 contains 16 residues. The junction had 9 bases not matched to a gene; V was cut back by 4 bases and J by 1 base. Germline V gives CDR1 LNHDA, CDR2 SQIVND (reference sequence). The CDR3: CASSRTDTGANTEAFF. The DNA of the CDR3 is TGTGCCAGTAGTAGAACCGACACAGGGGCGAACACTGAAGCTTTCTTT.

This clonotype was detected ten times or more. The rearrangement links TRBV5-1 to TRBJ1-2, with TRBD1 matching over 9 bases. Germline CDR1 SGHRS, CDR2 YFSETQ. The CDR3 extends over 13 amino acids. Germline trimming cut 0 bases from V and 8 bases from J; bases unmatched to any gene: 2. Here the CDR3 reads CASSLAGTGGYTF. DNA of the CDR3: TGCGCCAGCAGCTTGGCTGGGACAGGGGGCTACACCTTC. The whole variable domain, filled in from reference TRBV5-1 and TRBJ1-2, reads KAGVTQTPRYLIKTRGQQVTLSCSPISGHRSVSWYQQTPGQGLQFLFEYFSETQRNKGNFPGRFSGRQFSNSRSEMNVSTLELGDSALYLCASSLAGTGGYTFGSGTRLTVV.

This clonotype has a count of ten or more. The genes are TRBV7-9 and TRBJ1-6; possible D gene TRBD1, 6 bases. Trimming removed 2 bases at V and 7 bases at J, with 9 bases between. This CDR3 comprises 14 residues. Germline values: CDR1 SEHNR, CDR2 FQNEAQ (reference sequence). CDR3 amino acids: CASSLSGVNSPLHF. CDR3 bases: TGTGCCAGCAGCTTATCAGGGGTAAATTCACCCCTCCACTTT. Together with reference TRBV7-9 and TRBJ1-6, the CDR3 gives the full variable domain: DTGVSQNPRHKITKRGQNVTFRCDPISEHNRLYWYRQTLGQGPEFLTYFQNEAQLEKSRLLSDRFSAERPKGSFSTLEIQRTEQGDSAMYLCASSLSGVNSPLHFGNGTRLTVT.